The 28 T cell receptor beta chains listed next were all sequenced from one sample in a study of blood T cell repertoires in COVID-19 (dated by TCRdb to about 2020). Library preparation employed the immunoSEQ multiplex PCR assay. TCRdb's version of the immuneACCESS table is confined to in-frame rearrangements and falls short of the full clone set. An unresolved V gene accounts for under half of the shortfall where checked; the remainder is of unknown origin. This sample comprises 300,000 to 450,000 clones, roughly 90% of them detected only once. 0.85% to 1.3% of the sample lies in the top ten. Sequenced sample: PBMCs or T cells enriched from blood (not recorded which). These receptors all come from a woman between 25 and 40 years old who had been exposed to COVID-19.

J is TRBJ2-3 and V is TRBV11-2; D is uncertain. The CDR3 extends over 16 amino acids. Germline CDR1 reads SGHAT; CDR2 reads FQNNGV. V lost 0 bases and J lost 2, with 12 bases in between. CDR3 in amino acids: CASSLERPFVTDTQYF. CDR3 bases: TGTGCCAGCAGCTTAGAGCGCCCTTTTGTCACAGATACGCAGTATTTT.

This chain uses TRBV23-1 with TRBJ2-1, with D tentatively TRBD1 (5 bases). TRBV23-1 is marked as an open reading frame, function uncertain. The CDR3 runs 14 residues. Trimming removed 2 bases from V and 5 bases from J, with 10 bases in between. In nucleotides, the CDR3 is TGCGCCAGCAGTCAAGACGGACACCACAATGAGCAGTTCTTC. This encodes CASSQDGHHNEQFF.

V usage is TRBV9 and J usage is TRBJ2-1, with 7 bases matching TRBD2. The CDR3 length is 14 residues. CDR1 and CDR2 (germline): SGDLS, YYNGEE. Losses at the gene ends were 4 bases for V and 8 bases for J; bases not matched to a gene: 9. CDR3 sequence (DNA): TGTGCCAGCAGCCCCCCGATTAGCGGGCATGAGCAGTTCTTC. This sequence encodes CASSPPISGHEQFF.

This chain connects TRBV5-1 to TRBJ2-7, with TRBD1 matching 11 bases. Germline V gene data show CDR1 as SGHRS and CDR2 as YFSETQ. This CDR3 has 15 amino acids. Trimming removed 4 bases from V and 5 bases from J; junction bases left unmatched: 8. For the CDR3, the DNA is TGCGCCAGCAGCCGGACGGGACAGGGGGGCCACGAGCAGTACTTC. It translates to CASSRTGQGGHEQYF. The whole variable domain, remainder taken from reference TRBV5-1 and TRBJ2-7, is KAGVTQTPRYLIKTRGQQVTLSCSPISGHRSVSWYQQTPGQGLQFLFEYFSETQRNKGNFPGRFSGRQFSNSRSEMNVSTLELGDSALYLCASSRTGQGGHEQYFGPGTRLTVT.

A word on this clone: In the same sample, other DNA sequences code for this CDR3. This chain uses TRBV7-3 with TRBJ1-1; D unresolved. Germline assignment: CDR1 SGHTA and CDR2 FQGTGA. The CDR3 totals 13 residues. The germline V and J ends were trimmed by 3 bases and 2 bases, with 7 bases remaining between them. DNA of the CDR3: TGTGCCAGCAGCTTTCAGGAAAACACTGAAGCTTTCTTT. Residues: CASSFQENTEAFF.

The V call is TRBV5-6, the J call TRBJ1-5; D gene ambiguous. V dropped 4 bases and J dropped 4 bases, with 6 bases sitting between them. The germline V gene encodes CDR1 SGHDT and CDR2 YYEEEE. The CDR3 is 12 amino acids. The CDR3 loop reads CASSQVNQPQHF. The CDR3 region has the DNA TGTGCCAGCAGCCAGGTGAATCAGCCCCAGCATTTT.

V and J are TRBV7-9 and TRBJ2-3; 13 bases are a match to TRBD2. The CDR3 loop spans 17 amino acids. Germline assignment: CDR1 SEHNR and CDR2 FQNEAQ (reference sequence). The V segment lost 5 bases and the J segment 5 bases; nucleotides outside the gene matches: 10. The chain's CDR3 is CASSPRTSGRGRDTQYF. As DNA, the CDR3 is TGTGCCAGCAGCCCACGGACTAGCGGGAGAGGAAGAGATACGCAGTATTTT.

The chain is built from TRBV28 and TRBJ2-1, with 7 bases fitting TRBD2. Losses at the gene ends were 2 bases for V and 3 bases for J; bases not matched to a gene: 4. CDR1 and CDR2 from the germline V gene are MDHEN and SYDVKM. This CDR3 region has 15 residues. CDR3 in amino acids: CASSLLTSHYNEQFF. The CDR3 DNA sequence: TGTGCCAGCAGTTTACTGACTAGCCACTACAATGAGCAGTTCTTC.

This chain links TRBV6-5 with TRBJ1-4; TRBD1 matches 9 bases. V lost 10 bases and J lost 8; bases outside the gene matches: 11. Germline V gene data show CDR1 as MNHEY and CDR2 as SVGAGI. CDR3 size: 14 residues. Here the CDR3 reads CAIQEWGQGEKLFF. The DNA of the CDR3 is TGTGCCATCCAGGAGTGGGGACAGGGCGAAAAACTGTTTTTT.

V and J are TRBV19 and TRBJ2-1, with D perhaps matching TRBD1 (6 bases). V was pared by 3 bases and J by 3 bases, with 12 bases between. The CDR3 is made up of 15 amino acids. Germline V gene lookup returns CDR1 LNHDA and CDR2 SQIVND (reference sequence). Here the CDR3 reads CASSMGQGLYNEQFF. CDR3 DNA sequence: TGTGCCAGTAGTATGGGGCAGGGGCTCTACAATGAGCAGTTCTTC.

This chain uses TRBV5-1 with TRBJ2-1; 8 nucleotides agree with TRBD2. CDR3 length: 17 amino acids. From germline, CDR1 is SGHRS and CDR2 YFSETQ. J lost 3 bases, V lost 0 bases, and 8 bases had no gene match. The CDR3 region is CASSLETGGGIYNEQFF. In DNA, the CDR3 is TGCGCCAGCAGCTTGGAAACCGGCGGGGGGATCTACAATGAGCAGTTCTTC.

This rearrangement joins TRBV5-5 to TRBJ1-3; D is unresolved. This CDR3 is built from 14 residues. V was shortened by 1 base and J by 0 bases, with 5 bases between the two germline ends. Germline V gives CDR1 SGHKS, CDR2 YYEKEE (reference sequence). DNA of the CDR3: TGTGCCAGCAGCTTGTATAGCTCTGGAAACACCATATATTTT. This codes for CASSLYSSGNTIYF.

The chain uses TRBV10-3 and TRBJ2-2; 8 bases match TRBD1. Germline V CDR1 and CDR2: ENHRY, SYGVKD. The V segment lost 7 bases and the J segment 2 bases; nucleotides outside the gene matches: 6. CDR3 length equals 15 residues. CDR3: CAITPDRGNTGELFF. For the CDR3, the DNA is TGTGCCATCACCCCTGACAGGGGTAACACCGGGGAGCTGTTTTTT.

The CDR3 sequence: CASSEVLFNTEAFF. In DNA form, the CDR3 reads TGTGCCAGCAGTGAAGTCCTTTTTAACACTGAAGCTTTCTTT. V usage is TRBV6-1 and J usage is TRBJ1-1; D uncertain. Trimming removed 1 base from V and 2 bases from J, with 8 bases in between. Germline loops: CDR1 MNHNS, CDR2 SASEGT. The CDR3 sequence is 14 residues long.

The V call is TRBV7-8, the J call TRBJ1-2; D unclear. The germline V gene encodes CDR1 SGHVS and CDR2 FQNEAQ. Between the trimmed V and J ends, which lost 0 bases and 4 bases, there was a span of 12 bases. CDR3 length equals 15 residues. CDR3 bases: TGTGCCAGCAGCTTAGCATCACAGATCGTCTATGGCTACACCTTC. Translation gives CASSLASQIVYGYTF. Combining the CDR3 with reference TRBV7-8 and TRBJ1-2 gives the whole variable domain GAGVSQSPRYKVAKRGQDVALRCDPISGHVSLFWYQQALGQGPEFLTYFQNEAQLDKSGLPSDRFFAERPEGSVSTLKIQRTQQEDSAVYLCASSLASQIVYGYTFGSGTRLTVV.

This clone was observed a handful of times. The rearrangement uses TRBV7-9 and TRBJ2-7; 11 nucleotides align to TRBD2. CDR3 length: 19 amino acids. CDR1 is SEHNR and CDR2 is FQNEAQ in the germline V gene (reference sequence). Unmatched junction bases numbered 17, after V lost 5 bases and J lost 2 bases. CDR3 loop: CASSPFSLAGGLKTYEQYF. The CDR3 nucleotides read TGTGCCAGCAGCCCCTTCAGTCTAGCGGGGGGCCTAAAAACCTACGAGCAGTACTTC.

This sequence joins TRBV3-1 (or the pseudogene TRBV3-2) and TRBJ1-2, with TRBD1 as a possible D gene (5 bases). Germline V gene sequence: CDR1 LGHDT, CDR2 YNNKEL (reference sequence). The CDR3 consists of 16 residues. The germline V and J ends were trimmed by 0 bases and 3 bases, with 14 bases remaining between them. CDR3: CASSQEAGGGYYGYTF. Here the CDR3 DNA reads TGTGCCAGCAGCCAAGAGGCCGGGGGAGGGTACTATGGCTACACCTTC.

This chain connects TRBV7-2 to TRBJ1-5; D gene ambiguous. Germline lookup yields CDR1 SGHTA and CDR2 FQGNSA. V was shortened by 5 bases and J by 1 base, with 12 bases between the two germline ends. This CDR3 is 15 amino acids long. DNA of the CDR3: TGTGCCAGCAGCACATTAGGAGAAAGCAATCAGCCCCAGCATTTT. This gives the protein CASSTLGESNQPQHF.

CDR3 bases: TGTGCCAGCAGTGAATGGGGCGCGGGGAACGCGAACACCGGGGAGCTGTTTTTT. Translation: CASSEWGAGNANTGELFF. V gene TRBV2 combines with J gene TRBJ2-2, with a weak D call TRBD2 (6 bases). Germline assignment: CDR1 SNHLY and CDR2 FYNNEI. V lost 2 bases, J lost 0 bases, and 16 bases lay in between. This CDR3 spans 18 amino acids. The variable domain in full, with the rest retrieved from reference TRBV2 and TRBJ2-2, is EPEVTQTPSHQVTQMGQEVILRCVPISNHLYFYWYRQILGQKVEFLVSFYNNEISEKSEIFDDQFSVERPDGSNFTLKIRSTKLEDSAMYFCASSEWGAGNANTGELFFGEGSRLTVL.

This clone was seen a few times. The genes are TRBV30 and TRBJ2-3; 7 bases match TRBD2. The CDR3 totals 13 residues. Germline-derived CDR1 and CDR2 are GTSNPN and SVGIG (reference sequence). J gave up 7 bases and V 6 bases, and 10 bases lay outside the gene matches. In DNA, the CDR3 is TGTGCCTGTACGGCGGGAGAGGTAAATACGCAGTATTTT. The encoded protein is CACTAGEVNTQYF.

This chain uses TRBV6-2 or TRBV6-3 with TRBJ2-3; D is perhaps TRBD2 (5 bases). Germline CDR1 and CDR2: MNHEY and SVGEGT. Deletions cut 7 bases from V and 1 base from J, with 15 bases between. This CDR3 region has 15 residues. The CDR3 protein is CASTPARAGTDTQYF. The DNA of the CDR3 is TGTGCCAGCACCCCGGCGCGGGCCGGCACAGATACGCAGTATTTT.

The CDR3 loop reads CASSLIGGETQYF. DNA of the CDR3: TGCGCCAGCAGCTTGATCGGGGGGGAGACCCAGTACTTC. The genes are TRBV5-1 and TRBJ2-5, with 7 bases aligning to TRBD2. This CDR3 is built from 13 residues. Trimming took 1 base from V and 5 from J; bases not matched to a gene: 2. CDR1 and CDR2 (germline): SGHRS, YFSETQ.

The chain has TRBV19 and TRBJ2-1; 16 positions match TRBD2. Germline CDR1 and CDR2: LNHDA and SQIVND (reference sequence). This CDR3 has 15 residues. J gave up 9 bases and V 4 bases, and 3 bases lay outside the gene matches. The DNA for the CDR3 is TGTGCCAGTAGTAAGGGACTAGCGGGAGGGCGTGAGCAGTTCTTC. Amino acid sequence: CASSKGLAGGREQFF.

This chain links TRBV7-9 with TRBJ1-1; D might be TRBD1 (6 bases). The CDR3 totals 14 residues. The germline V gene encodes CDR1 SEHNR and CDR2 FQNEAQ (reference sequence). With 1 base removed from V and 5 bases from J, the gap between germline ends came to 11 bases. Here the CDR3 DNA reads TGTGCCAGCAGCTTAGTTATAGGGGGAACTGAAGCTTTCTTT. Translated: CASSLVIGGTEAFF.

V usage is TRBV6-5 and J usage is TRBJ1-2, with D possibly matching TRBD1 (6 bases). V was shortened by 10 bases and J by 1 base, with 10 bases between the two germline ends. The CDR3 extends over 12 amino acids. Germline loops: CDR1 MNHEY, CDR2 SVGAGI. The chain's CDR3 is CATRQVNYGYTF. The CDR3 nucleotides read TGTGCCACCAGACAGGTTAACTATGGCTACACCTTC.

The chain is built from TRBV19 and TRBJ2-7; the match to TRBD2 covers 8 bases. CDR1 and CDR2 (germline): LNHDA, SQIVND (reference sequence). This CDR3 contains 15 residues. The ends lost 4 bases at V and 6 bases at J; junction bases unmatched: 11. CDR3 DNA sequence: TGTGCCAGTAGTACCTTAGCGGGACCCTCGGGCGAGCAGTACTTC. Translation: CASSTLAGPSGEQYF. The entire variable domain, with the rest obtained from reference TRBV19 and TRBJ2-7, is as follows: DGGITQSPKYLFRKEGQNVTLSCEQNLNHDAMYWYRQDPGQGLRLIYYSQIVNDFQKGDIAEGYSVSREKKESFPLTVTSAQKNPTAFYLCASSTLAGPSGEQYFGPGTRLTVT.

The V and J genes are TRBV5-4 and TRBJ1-3; no firm D call. Trimming stripped 4 bases from V and 0 bases from J, with 8 bases between. The CDR3 is 14 residues long. In germline, CDR1 is SGHNT, CDR2 YYREEE (reference sequence). CDR3 sequence (DNA): TGTGCCAGCAGCCAAGACACCTCTGGAAACACCATATATTTT. Its protein product is CASSQDTSGNTIYF.

This chain links TRBV18 with TRBJ1-1; D is possibly TRBD1 (5 bases). The CDR3 is 14 residues long. Germline loops: CDR1 KGHSH, CDR2 LQKENI. V was clipped by 1 base and J by 0 bases, with 6 bases between them. The CDR3 sequence: CASSPRQMNTEAFF. DNA for the CDR3: TGTGCCAGCTCACCACGACAGATGAACACTGAAGCTTTCTTT.